The entry that follows covers one T cell receptor beta chain sequence. This entry is derived from a study of immune cell composition in non-small cell lung cancer. V was pared by 5 bases and J by 3 bases, with 13 bases of the junction left unmatched. The CDR3 totals 17 residues. In germline, CDR1 is MDHEN, CDR2 SYDVKM. Normal lung sampling was at least 3 cm from the tumour, as distant as possible. Generated by immunoSEQ multiplex PCR, the TCRdb table keeps only in-frame clones and is missing some. The sample lists 2,300 or so clones, about 70% occurring once. The receptor's source is a human donor with non-small cell lung cancer. Sample: non-adjacent lung tissue. This chain joins TRBV28 and TRBJ2-1; 7 bases are a match to TRBD2. CDR3 sequence reads: CASSTPSVGGDYNEQFF. In nucleotides, the CDR3 is TGTGCCAGCAGTACCCCTAGCGTGGGGGGGGACTACAATGAGCAGTTCTTC.